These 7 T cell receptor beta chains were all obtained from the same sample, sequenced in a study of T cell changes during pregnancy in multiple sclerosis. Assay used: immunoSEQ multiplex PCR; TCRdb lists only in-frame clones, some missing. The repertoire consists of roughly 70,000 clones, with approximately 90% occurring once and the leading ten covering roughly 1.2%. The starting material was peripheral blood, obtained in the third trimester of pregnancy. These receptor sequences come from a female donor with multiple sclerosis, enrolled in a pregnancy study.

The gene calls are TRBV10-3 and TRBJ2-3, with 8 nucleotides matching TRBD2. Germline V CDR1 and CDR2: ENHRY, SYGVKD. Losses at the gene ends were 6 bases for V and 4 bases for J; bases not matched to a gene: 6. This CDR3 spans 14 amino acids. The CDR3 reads CAIRLSGMADTQYF. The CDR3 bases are TGTGCCATCAGGCTTAGCGGGATGGCAGATACGCAGTATTTT.

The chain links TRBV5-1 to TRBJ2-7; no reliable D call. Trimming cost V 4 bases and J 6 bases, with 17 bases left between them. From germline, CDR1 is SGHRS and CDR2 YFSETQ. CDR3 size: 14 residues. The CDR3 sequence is CASSLFYLGVEQYF. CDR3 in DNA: TGCGCCAGCAGCCTGTTTTATTTGGGCGTCGAGCAGTACTTC.

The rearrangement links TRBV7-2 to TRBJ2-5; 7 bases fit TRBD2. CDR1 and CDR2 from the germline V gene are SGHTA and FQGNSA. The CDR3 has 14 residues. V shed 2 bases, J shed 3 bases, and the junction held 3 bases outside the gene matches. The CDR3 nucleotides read TGTGCCAGCAGCTTATGGAGCGGGGAAGAGACCCAGTACTTC. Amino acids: CASSLWSGEETQYF.

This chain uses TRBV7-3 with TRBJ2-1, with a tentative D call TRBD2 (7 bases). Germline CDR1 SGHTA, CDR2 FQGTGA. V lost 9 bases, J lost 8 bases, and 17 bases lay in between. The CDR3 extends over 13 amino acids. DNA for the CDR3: TGTGCCAGTGGGGGCGGGAGTACCGATGAGCAGTTCTTC. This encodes CASGGGSTDEQFF. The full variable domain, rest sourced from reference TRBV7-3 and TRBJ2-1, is GAGVSQTPSNKVTEKGKYVELRCDPISGHTALYWYRQSLGQGPEFLIYFQGTGAADDSGLPNDRFFAVRPEGSVSTLKIQRTERGDSAVYLCASGGGSTDEQFFGPGTRLTVL.

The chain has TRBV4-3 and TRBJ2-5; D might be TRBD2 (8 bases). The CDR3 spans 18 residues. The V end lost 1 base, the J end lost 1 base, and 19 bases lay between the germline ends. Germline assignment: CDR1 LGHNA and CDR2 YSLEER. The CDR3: CASSQVFPGGGTQETQYF. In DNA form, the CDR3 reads TGCGCCAGCAGCCAAGTTTTCCCGGGAGGGGGCACCCAAGAGACCCAGTACTTC.

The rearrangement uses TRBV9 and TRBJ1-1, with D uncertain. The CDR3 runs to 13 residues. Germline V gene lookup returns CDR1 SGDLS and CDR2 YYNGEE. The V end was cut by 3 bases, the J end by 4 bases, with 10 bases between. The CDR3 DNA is TGTGCCAGCAGCGGTTCAGGTGCCACTGAAGCTTTCTTT. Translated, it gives CASSGSGATEAFF.

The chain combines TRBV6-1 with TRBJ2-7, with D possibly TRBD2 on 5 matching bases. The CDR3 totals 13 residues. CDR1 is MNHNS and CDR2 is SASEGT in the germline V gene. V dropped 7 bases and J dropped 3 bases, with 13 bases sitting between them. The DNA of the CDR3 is TGTGCCAGCAATAGCGCCCTAGGCTACGAGCAGTACTTC. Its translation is CASNSALGYEQYF.